Only a few counts were recorded for the clone carrying this TCR beta chain. Antigen: not known. This sample is drawn from a study of T-cell reconstitution after alpha-beta-depleted transplantation in children. The TCRbeta library incorporated unique molecular identifiers. TCRdb used MiXCR to reprocess the PCR reads, holding one entry per CDR3 protein. The sample has 750,000 to 950,000 distinct CDR3 sequences, roughly 15% seen once. V was shortened by 1 base and J by 0 bases, with 6 bases between the two germline ends. The CDR3 sequence is 15 residues long. In germline, CDR1 is SGHAT, CDR2 FQNNGV. Study findings and constraints: Counts and diversity of T cells one year after transplant came mostly from newly produced T cells. At around two months after transplant, the alpha-beta T cells were reportedly derived from several hundred expanded clones that came from non-depleted graft cells. Surviving recipient T cells and thymic progenitors accounted for the high day-60 TCRbeta diversity observed in some patients.

Material: PBMCs, mostly from graft donor cells, obtained 360 days after TCRalphabeta/CD19-depleted stem cell transplant. This clonotype was sampled from a male patient younger than 18 who had a stem cell transplant for acute lymphoblastic leukemia, so the T cells may come from the graft donor. The chain recombines TRBV11-2 with TRBJ1-4; D call uncertain. The CDR3 DNA reads as TGTGCCAGCAGCTTAGTCCAGGCAACTAATGAAAAACTGTTTTTT. Its protein product is CASSLVQATNEKLFF.